Following are 9 T cell receptor beta chains from one sample sequenced in a study of CD8 T cells in ankylosing spondylitis. TCRdb independently ran MiXCR on the 5' RACE reads; one entry per CDR3 protein. The sample consists of 200,000 to 250,000 distinct CDR3 sequences, roughly 25% of them appearing once. The sequenced material came from blood, either unsorted or a sorted T cell fraction (not recorded which). These receptors were collected from a male donor with ankylosing spondylitis or in good health (not recorded which).

A few counts support this clonotype. The V gene is TRBV20-1, the J gene TRBJ2-7, with TRBD2 matching 7 bases. Looked up from germline, CDR1 is DFQATT and CDR2 is SNEGSKA (reference sequence). V gave up 1 base and J gave up 4 bases; unmatched junction bases: 4. CDR3 size: 13 residues. The CDR3 DNA is TGCAGTGCTAGAGGAAACGGGAGGTACGAGCAGTACTTC. Translated: CSARGNGRYEQYF.

This clonotype was recorded at least ten times. This rearrangement joins TRBV28 to TRBJ2-7, with TRBD2 matching 8 bases. CDR1 is MDHEN, CDR2 SYDVKM, per germline. The CDR3 consists of 15 residues. The trim removed 5 bases at V and 0 bases at J, leaving 6 bases unmatched. DNA for the CDR3: TGTGCCAGCAGTCTCCGAGCGGGGGTCTCCTACGAGCAGTACTTC. Protein product: CASSLRAGVSYEQYF.

Many counts were recorded for this clonotype. CDR3: CASSELIAGDTQYF. In DNA form, the CDR3 reads TGTGCCAGCAGTGAACTAATAGCGGGAGATACGCAGTATTTT. The rearrangement links TRBV25-1 to TRBJ2-3; 7 nucleotides agree with TRBD2. This CDR3 has 14 residues. Germline V CDR1 and CDR2: MGHDK, SYGVNS. Trimming took 2 bases from V and 5 from J; bases not matched to a gene: 4. The whole variable domain, filled in from reference TRBV25-1 and TRBJ2-3, reads EADIYQTPRYLVIGTGKKITLECSQTMGHDKMYWYQQDPGMELHLIHYSYGVNSTEKGDLSSESTVSRIRTEHFPLTLESARPSHTSQYLCASSELIAGDTQYFGPGTRLTVL.

The chain has TRBV7-2 and TRBJ2-1; D not resolved. Germline CDR1 is SGHTA and CDR2 is FQGNSA. The V end lost 2 bases, the J end lost 10 bases, and 12 bases lay between the germline ends. This CDR3 contains 13 residues. The chain's CDR3 is CASSLQLDGEQFF. The CDR3 region has the DNA TGTGCCAGCAGCTTACAACTTGATGGAGAGCAGTTCTTC.

The V and J genes are TRBV20-1 and TRBJ2-1; D uncertain. Germline CDR1 DFQATT, CDR2 SNEGSKA (reference sequence). This CDR3 has 11 amino acids. V dropped 6 bases and J dropped 3 bases, with 6 bases sitting between them. The CDR3 protein is CSASNYNEQFF. The CDR3 DNA sequence: TGCAGTGCAAGCAACTACAATGAGCAGTTCTTC.

This clonotype has just a few counts. V usage is TRBV20-1 and J usage is TRBJ2-5; 7 positions match TRBD2. Trimming at V came to 1 base and at J to 4 bases, leaving 3 bases not matched to a gene. CDR1 is DFQATT and CDR2 is SNEGSKA in the germline V gene (reference sequence). The CDR3 is 13 residues long. The CDR3 DNA follows: TGCAGTGCTAGAGCGGGACTATCAGAGACCCAGTACTTC. Protein: CSARAGLSETQYF.

Many counts were recorded for this clonotype. The V gene is TRBV27, the J gene TRBJ2-3; no firm D call. CDR1 is MNHEY and CDR2 is SMNVEV in the germline V gene (reference sequence). The CDR3 totals 13 residues. V lost 0 bases, J lost 5 bases, and 6 bases lay in between. The DNA of the CDR3 is TGTGCCAGCAGTTTATCGTGGGAAGATACGCAGTATTTT. Translating gives CASSLSWEDTQYF.

The V gene is TRBV28, the J gene TRBJ2-7; D ambiguous. From germline, CDR1 is MDHEN and CDR2 SYDVKM. This CDR3 is built from 11 residues. Trimming cost V 3 bases and J 4 bases, with 4 bases left between them. CDR3 residues: CASSFLYEQYF. The CDR3 bases are TGTGCCAGCAGTTTCTTGTACGAGCAGTACTTC.

Notes on this clonotype: A read error may explain this, as a much larger clone is one base away. This chain uses TRBV5-1 with TRBJ2-2; 8 bases match TRBD1. The CDR3 covers 16 residues. The germline gives CDR1 SGHRS, CDR2 YFSETQ. Trimming cost V 3 bases and J 5 bases; bases outside gene matches: 9. CDR3 residues: CASSSLRTGQTGELFF. The DNA for the CDR3 is TGCGCCAGCAGCTCACTGAGGACAGGGCAGACCGGGGAGCTGTTTTTT.